This TCR beta chain was recovered during a study of T-cell reconstitution after alpha-beta-depleted transplantation in children. TCRbeta library preparation incorporated unique molecular identifiers. TCRdb reprocessed the PCR reads with MiXCR, giving one entry per CDR3 protein. The data contain about 400,000 distinct CDR3 sequences, about a fifth of them singletons. This clonotype has a handful of counts. Per the germline V gene, CDR1 is DFQATT and CDR2 is SNEGSKA (reference sequence). The CDR3 has 15 residues. Unmatched junction bases numbered 7, after V lost 1 base and J lost 5 bases. Here the sequenced sample was PBMCs from the stem cell graft donor, taken from the stem cell graft. The J gene is TRBJ2-5, the V gene TRBV20-1; TRBD2 matches 10 bases. The source of this sequence is a human donor who donated a stem cell graft to a child with acute myeloid leukemia. As DNA, the CDR3 is TGCAGTGCTAGAGCCAGCGGGAGGGCCCAGGAGACCCAGTACTTC. Translated: CSARASGRAQETQYF.